Listed below are T cell receptor beta chains from one sample, sequenced in a study of blood T cell repertoires in COVID-19. Some clones are missing from TCRdb's copy, which holds only in-frame ones; the method was immunoSEQ multiplex PCR. This sample carries roughly 250,000 clones, about 93% of them seen once, and the ten largest clones take under 2.5%. Sequencing was carried out using PBMCs or T cells enriched from blood (not recorded which). The source of these receptors is a woman between 18 and 30 years old who had recovered from COVID-19. Each CDR3 is given with its conserved first and last residue. Fields, in order: V gene, J gene, D gene, clone size, CDR3 length, CDR3 protein, CDR3 DNA. The D gene is left open where the match is weak. Rows give clone size only sometimes, using once, few, many, or a class for an expanded clone.

V: TRBV7-3; J: TRBJ2-3; D: TRBD2; size: NA; length: 13; CDR3: CASSQTSPDTQYF; DNA: TGTGCCAGCAGCCAGACTAGCCCCGATACGCAGTATTTT
V: TRBV5-4; J: TRBJ1-3; D: NA; size: NA; length: 15; CDR3: CASSLWTPSGNTIYF; DNA: TGTGCCAGCAGCTTGTGGACTCCCTCTGGAAACACCATATATTTT
V: TRBV2; J: TRBJ1-5; D: NA; size: few; length: 15; CDR3: CASSEATTHHQPQHF; DNA: TGTGCCAGCAGTGAAGCAACAACCCATCATCAGCCCCAGCATTTT
V: TRBV12-3/TRBV12-4; J: TRBJ1-1; D: TRBD1; size: NA; length: 11; CDR3: CASRYSGGAFF; DNA: TGTGCCAGCAGATACTCAGGGGGAGCTTTCTTT
V: TRBV28; J: TRBJ1-4; D: NA; size: NA; length: 12; CDR3: CASSFGGQKLFF; DNA: TGTGCCAGCAGTTTCGGGGGACAAAAACTGTTTTTT
V: TRBV20-1; J: TRBJ2-5; D: TRBD2; size: NA; length: 11; CDR3: CSARDPREAYF; DNA: TGCAGTGCTAGAGATCCGCGGGAGGCTTACTTC
V: TRBV5-6; J: TRBJ1-6; D: NA; size: few; length: 15; CDR3: CASSLDGRGNSPLHF; DNA: TGTGCCAGCAGCTTGGATGGCAGGGGAAATTCACCCCTCCACTTT
V: TRBV5-1; J: TRBJ2-1; D: TRBD1; size: NA; length: 16; CDR3: CASRVGTGDSYNEQFF; DNA: TGCGCCAGCAGGGTCGGGACAGGGGATTCCTACAATGAGCAGTTCTTC
V: TRBV11-2; J: TRBJ2-7; D: NA; size: few; length: 14; CDR3: CASSAISAFYEQYF; DNA: TGTGCCAGCAGCGCCATCAGCGCTTTCTACGAGCAGTACTTC
V: TRBV27; J: TRBJ2-1; D: TRBD2; size: NA; length: 15; CDR3: CASRLSGSTYNEQFF; DNA: TGTGCCAGCAGACTTAGCGGGTCGACCTACAATGAGCAGTTCTTC
V: TRBV6-1; J: TRBJ2-3; D: NA; size: once; length: 17; CDR3: CASSEAGLANRADTQYF; DNA: TGTGCCAGCAGTGAAGCGGGGCTAGCGAACCGTGCAGATACGCAGTATTTT
V: TRBV5-5; J: TRBJ1-5; D: NA; size: NA; length: 15; CDR3: CASSLFGNSNQPQHF; DNA: TGTGCCAGCAGCTTGTTTGGCAATAGCAATCAGCCCCAGCATTTT
V: TRBV19; J: TRBJ2-1; D: NA; size: NA; length: 16; CDR3: CASSIRGGGGYNEQFF; DNA: TGTGCCAGTAGTATAAGAGGAGGGGGCGGATACAATGAGCAGTTCTTC
V: TRBV11-2; J: TRBJ2-3; D: TRBD1; size: few; length: 15; CDR3: CASSTGQGFTDTQYF; DNA: TGTGCCAGCAGCACGGGACAGGGTTTCACAGATACGCAGTATTTT
V: TRBV5-4; J: TRBJ1-2; D: NA; size: once; length: 13; CDR3: CASSLGDLGGYTF; DNA: TGTGCCAGCAGCTTGGGCGACTTAGGTGGCTACACCTTC
V: TRBV5-1; J: TRBJ2-2; D: TRBD1; size: NA; length: 16; CDR3: CASSPRTGGLAGELFF; DNA: TGCGCCAGCAGCCCACGGACAGGGGGCTTAGCCGGGGAGCTGTTTTTT
V: TRBV7-2; J: TRBJ1-6; D: TRBD1; size: NA; length: 15; CDR3: CASGPGQIYNSPLHF; DNA: TGTGCCAGCGGACCGGGACAGATATATAATTCACCCCTCCACTTT
V: TRBV12-5; J: TRBJ2-5; D: NA; size: NA; length: 13; CDR3: CASGRDLGETQYF; DNA: TGTGCTAGTGGACGGGACTTAGGGGAGACCCAGTACTTC
V: TRBV11-2; J: TRBJ1-2; D: TRBD1; size: NA; length: 13; CDR3: CASSQGQNYGYTF; DNA: TGTGCCAGCAGCCAGGGACAGAACTATGGCTACACCTTC
V: TRBV19; J: TRBJ2-2; D: NA; size: NA; length: 15; CDR3: CASSSIEPMAGELFF; DNA: TGTGCCAGTAGTAGCATCGAGCCGATGGCCGGGGAGCTGTTTTTT
V: TRBV7-9; J: TRBJ1-1; D: NA; size: NA; length: 13; CDR3: CASSLVGHSEAFF; DNA: TGTGCCAGCAGCTTAGTGGGACACAGTGAAGCTTTCTTT
V: TRBV5-6; J: TRBJ2-4; D: TRBD2; size: NA; length: 18; CDR3: CASSLGTSGGRAKNIQYF; DNA: TGTGCCAGCAGCCTTGGGACTAGCGGGGGGCGAGCCAAAAACATTCAGTACTTC
V: TRBV11-3; J: TRBJ2-7; D: NA; size: NA; length: 13; CDR3: CASSFYTPYEQYF; DNA: TGTGCCAGCAGCTTTTACACACCCTACGAGCAGTACTTC
V: TRBV28; J: TRBJ1-2; D: TRBD1; size: NA; length: 13; CDR3: CASRQGQEIGYTF; DNA: TGTGCCAGCAGACAGGGACAGGAAATTGGCTACACCTTC
V: TRBV19; J: TRBJ2-2; D: NA; size: few; length: 15; CDR3: CASRPGTTNTGELFF; DNA: TGTGCCAGTAGACCCGGGACAACGAACACCGGGGAGCTGTTTTTT
V: TRBV6-5; J: TRBJ2-1; D: NA; size: NA; length: 13; CDR3: CASSRQANNEQFF; DNA: TGTGCCAGCAGTCGACAAGCAAATAATGAGCAGTTCTTC
V: TRBV28; J: TRBJ1-3; D: TRBD1; size: NA; length: 14; CDR3: CASSSDRGSRTIYF; DNA: TGTGCCAGCAGTTCGGACAGGGGTTCGAGGACCATATATTTT
V: TRBV19; J: TRBJ1-2; D: NA; size: NA; length: 13; CDR3: CASSIGREYGYTF; DNA: TGTGCCAGTAGTATTGGCAGGGAATATGGCTACACCTTC
V: TRBV5-6; J: TRBJ1-5; D: NA; size: NA; length: 14; CDR3: CASSSRQSYQPQHF; DNA: TGTGCCAGCAGCTCGCGGCAGTCTTATCAGCCCCAGCATTTT
V: TRBV6-5; J: TRBJ1-2; D: TRBD1; size: once; length: 13; CDR3: CASSPDRLYGYTF; DNA: TGTGCCAGCAGCCCGGACAGGCTCTATGGCTACACCTTC
V: TRBV2; J: TRBJ2-2; D: NA; size: NA; length: 14; CDR3: CATRPEQHTGELFF; DNA: TGTGCCACCCGTCCCGAACAGCACACCGGGGAGCTGTTTTTT
V: TRBV11-2; J: TRBJ2-7; D: TRBD1; size: NA; length: 14; CDR3: CASSLAGQLYEQYF; DNA: TGTGCCAGCAGCTTAGCGGGACAGCTCTACGAGCAGTACTTC
V: TRBV7-8; J: TRBJ2-3; D: NA; size: NA; length: 14; CDR3: CASSLEFSLDTQYF; DNA: TGTGCCAGCAGCTTAGAATTTAGTCTGGATACGCAGTATTTT
V: TRBV15; J: TRBJ1-2; D: NA; size: NA; length: 15; CDR3: CATRMGGQTIYGYTF; DNA: TGTGCCACCAGGATGGGGGGTCAGACCATCTATGGCTACACCTTC
V: TRBV7-2; J: TRBJ2-4; D: TRBD1; size: few; length: 15; CDR3: CASSLGGTGVNIQYF; DNA: TGTGCCAGCAGCTTAGGAGGGACAGGGGTAAACATTCAGTACTTC
V: TRBV18; J: TRBJ1-1; D: NA; size: once; length: 14; CDR3: CASSPSRDRTEAFF; DNA: TGTGCCAGCTCACCCAGCAGGGATCGAACTGAAGCTTTCTTT
V: TRBV29-1; J: TRBJ2-7; D: NA; size: NA; length: 12; CDR3: CSGGDGSYEQYF; DNA: TGCAGCGGCGGGGACGGATCCTACGAGCAGTACTTC
V: TRBV19; J: TRBJ2-5; D: NA; size: NA; length: 13; CDR3: CASSSSGRETQYF; DNA: TGTGCCAGTAGTTCGTCTGGGCGAGAGACCCAGTACTTC
V: TRBV15; J: TRBJ1-2; D: TRBD1; size: NA; length: 18; CDR3: CATSSAGGTGALLSGYTF; DNA: TGTGCCACCAGCAGCGCTGGAGGGACAGGAGCCCTGTTGAGTGGCTACACCTTC
V: TRBV20-1; J: TRBJ2-1; D: TRBD2; size: NA; length: 16; CDR3: CSASALSGGSYNEQFF; DNA: TGCAGTGCTAGTGCTTTATCGGGGGGGAGCTACAATGAGCAGTTCTTC
V: TRBV4-1; J: TRBJ2-5; D: NA; size: NA; length: 12; CDR3: CASSPVGGTQYF; DNA: TGCGCCAGCAGCCCCGTGGGAGGGACCCAGTACTTC
V: TRBV9; J: TRBJ1-6; D: TRBD1; size: NA; length: 16; CDR3: CASSPLSGQGVSPLHF; DNA: TGTGCCAGCAGCCCCCTGTCGGGACAGGGGGTTTCACCCCTCCACTTT
V: TRBV7-8; J: TRBJ1-2; D: TRBD1; size: NA; length: 14; CDR3: CASSSSAGGRGYTF; DNA: TGTGCCAGCAGCTCATCGGCAGGGGGCCGTGGCTACACCTTC
V: TRBV9; J: TRBJ1-2; D: NA; size: NA; length: 15; CDR3: CASSVSGGDNYGYTF; DNA: TGTGCCAGCAGCGTAAGCGGGGGGGATAACTATGGCTACACCTTC
V: TRBV27; J: TRBJ2-3; D: TRBD2; size: NA; length: 17; CDR3: CASSLAGGLGARDTQYF; DNA: TGTGCCAGCAGTTTAGCGGGGGGGCTCGGGGCTCGAGATACGCAGTATTTT
V: TRBV7-8; J: TRBJ1-6; D: TRBD1; size: NA; length: 14; CDR3: CASSLGQGGSPLHF; DNA: TGTGCCAGCAGCTTAGGCCAGGGGGGCTCACCCCTCCACTTT
V: TRBV6-5; J: TRBJ1-2; D: NA; size: NA; length: 13; CDR3: CASSRTADYGYTF; DNA: TGTGCCAGCAGCCGGACAGCCGACTATGGCTACACCTTC
V: TRBV5-1; J: TRBJ2-5; D: TRBD2; size: NA; length: 15; CDR3: CASSFGTSGVETQYF; DNA: TGCGCCAGCAGCTTCGGGACTAGCGGGGTGGAGACCCAGTACTTC